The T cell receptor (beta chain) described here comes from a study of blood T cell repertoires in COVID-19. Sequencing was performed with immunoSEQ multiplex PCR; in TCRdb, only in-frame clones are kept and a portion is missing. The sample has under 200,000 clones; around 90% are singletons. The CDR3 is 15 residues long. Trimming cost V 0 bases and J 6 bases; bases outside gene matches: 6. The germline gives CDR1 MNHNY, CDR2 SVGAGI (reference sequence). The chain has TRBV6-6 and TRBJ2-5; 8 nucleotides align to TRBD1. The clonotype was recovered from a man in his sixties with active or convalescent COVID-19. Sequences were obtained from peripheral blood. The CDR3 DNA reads TGTGCCAGCAGTTACTCGCAGGGGGCGCGGAAGACCCAGTACTTC. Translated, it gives CASSYSQGARKTQYF.